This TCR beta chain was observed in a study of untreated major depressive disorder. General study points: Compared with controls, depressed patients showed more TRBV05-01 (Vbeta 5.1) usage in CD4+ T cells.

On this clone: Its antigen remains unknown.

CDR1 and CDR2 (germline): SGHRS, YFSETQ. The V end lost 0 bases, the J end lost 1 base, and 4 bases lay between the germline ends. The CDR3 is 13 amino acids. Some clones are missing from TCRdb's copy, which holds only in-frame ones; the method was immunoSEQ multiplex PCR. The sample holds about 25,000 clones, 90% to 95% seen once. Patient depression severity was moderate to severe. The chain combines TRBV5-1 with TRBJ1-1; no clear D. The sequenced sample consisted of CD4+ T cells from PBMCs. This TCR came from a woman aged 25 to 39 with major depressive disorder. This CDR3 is CASSLDTNTEAFF. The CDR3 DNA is TGCGCCAGCAGCTTGGACACGAACACTGAAGCTTTCTTT.